The sequence of this T cell receptor (beta chain) was determined in a study of blood T cell repertoires in COVID-19. Study context: Italy, Spain and the United States were the sources of the convalescent and acute COVID-19 samples. T cells, B-cell-depleted T cells, or PBMCs supplied cDNA or gDNA.

V shed 7 bases and J shed 5 bases, with 12 bases lying between them. This CDR3 comprises 13 residues. The germline gives CDR1 SNHLY, CDR2 FYNNEI. In the authors' methods: Estimation of nucleated cell counts relied on the amplification of reference gene primers. Libraries were prepared by immunoSEQ multiplex PCR; TCRdb keeps only in-frame clonotypes and omits some of them. V, J and clone size are taken as reported in that table, and D and trimming were inferred from the DNA itself. The sample includes 200,000 to 250,000 clones, roughly 80% seen only once; the top ten take roughly a tenth. Material: peripheral blood. The clonotype was recovered from a woman older than 75 with acute or convalescent COVID-19. The rearrangement joins TRBV2 to TRBJ1-5, with D maybe TRBD1 (5 bases). The CDR3 reads CASTGGRDQPQHF. The DNA of the CDR3 is TGTGCCAGCACGGGGGGGAGGGATCAGCCCCAGCATTTT.